The 20 T cell receptor beta chains given below trace back to one sample, sequenced in a study of blood T cell repertoires in COVID-19. Sequenced by immunoSEQ multiplex PCR; TCRdb stores in-frame clones only, minus some. Of 65,000 to 85,000 clones in the sample, over 70% are singletons; the top ten hold roughly 5.4%. Sequences were obtained from peripheral blood. Source of these receptors: a man aged 50 to 59 with active COVID-19.

J is TRBJ1-1 and V is TRBV7-9; tentatively, D is TRBD1 (6 bases). This CDR3 region has 15 residues. V lost 3 bases, J lost 5 bases, and 16 bases lay in between. Germline V lookup: CDR1 SEHNR, CDR2 FQNEAQ (reference sequence). CDR3 sequence reads: CASSLGGAKHTEAFF. In DNA, the CDR3 is TGTGCCAGCAGCTTGGGGGGGGCGAAGCATACTGAAGCTTTCTTT.

This clone showed up just once. The chain links TRBV5-4 to TRBJ2-1, with TRBD2 matching over 15 bases. V dropped 0 bases and J dropped 4; count of bases not matched to a gene: 2. The CDR3 is 17 residues long. Germline V gene data show CDR1 as SGHNT and CDR2 as YYREEE (reference sequence). The CDR3 DNA sequence: TGTGCCAGCAGCTTGGTAGGGACTAGCGGGAGGTACAATGAGCAGTTCTTC. Amino acid sequence: CASSLVGTSGRYNEQFF.

CDR3 nucleotide sequence: TGTGCCAGCTCCCCAGGGACAGGCCTAGCCTACGAGCAGTACTTC. Protein product: CASSPGTGLAYEQYF. The gene calls are TRBV18 and TRBJ2-7; 8 bases match TRBD1. J lost 2 bases, V lost 6 bases, and 9 bases had no gene match. This CDR3 has 15 residues. CDR1 and CDR2 from the germline V gene are KGHSH and LQKENI.

In this sample, this clone turned up once. The chain couples TRBV9 to TRBJ2-5; TRBD2 matches 11 bases. After removal of 4 bases from V and 2 bases from J, the junction contained 10 bases not matched to a gene. The CDR3 loop spans 17 amino acids. Germline values: CDR1 SGDLS, CDR2 YYNGEE. Here the CDR3 reads CASSPYVIAGGQETQYF. The CDR3 DNA follows: TGTGCCAGCAGCCCGTACGTCATAGCGGGGGGGCAAGAGACCCAGTACTTC.

This chain uses TRBV6-6 with TRBJ2-5, with TRBD1 as a possible D gene (6 bases). The CDR3 sequence is 14 residues long. The ends were cut back, 5 bases at V and 5 bases at J, with 15 bases in the middle. CDR1 MNHNY and CDR2 SVGAGI come from the germline V gene (reference sequence). CDR3 amino acids: CASSGGQMRETQYF. The CDR3 DNA is TGTGCCAGCAGTGGCGGACAGATGAGGGAGACCCAGTACTTC.

The chain combines TRBV11-2 with TRBJ2-1; 9 positions agree with TRBD2. V lost 5 bases to trimming and J lost 12 bases; unmatched junction nucleotides: 8. This CDR3 is 13 amino acids long. CDR1 is SGHAT and CDR2 is FQNNGV in the germline V gene. CDR3 nucleotides: TGTGCCAGCAGCGTGGGACTAGCCAGTAGGCAGTTCTTC. As protein: CASSVGLASRQFF.

The gene calls are TRBV28 and TRBJ2-5; 10 nucleotides match TRBD1. The CDR3 runs 15 residues. Germline CDR1 and CDR2: MDHEN and SYDVKM. V trimming: 8 bases; J trimming: 2 bases; junction bases outside the gene matches: 8. The CDR3 nucleotides read TGTGCCAGCGGCGGGGACAGGGGCCTTCAAGAGACCCAGTACTTC. This codes for CASGGDRGLQETQYF.

This rearrangement joins TRBV24-1 to TRBJ2-2; no clear D. The CDR3 is 10 amino acids. The V and J ends lost 8 bases and 13 bases respectively, with 10 bases between them. Germline CDR1 is KGHDR and CDR2 is SFDVKD. This CDR3 is CATTSGGLFF. For the CDR3, the DNA is TGTGCCACCACCAGTGGTGGGCTGTTTTTT.

The chain joins TRBV7-2 to TRBJ2-6; 11 positions agree with TRBD2. Germline trimming cut 3 bases from V and 4 bases from J; bases unmatched to any gene: 5. CDR3 size: 17 residues. Germline CDR1 reads SGHTA; CDR2 reads FQGNSA. CDR3 nucleotide sequence: TGTGCCAGCAGCTTGACGGGACTAGCGGTGGGGGCCAACGTCCTGACTTTC. This translates into CASSLTGLAVGANVLTF.

The genes are TRBV5-3 and TRBJ2-1; 7 bases match TRBD2. TRBV5-3 belongs to the ORF category, with a function that is uncertain. After removal of 3 bases from V and 6 bases from J, the junction contained 15 bases not matched to a gene. The CDR3 runs to 17 residues. This CDR3 reads CARSSHRAGVVSNEQFF. The CDR3 DNA sequence: TGTGCCAGAAGCTCGCATCGGGCGGGAGTAGTGTCCAATGAGCAGTTCTTC.

This sequence joins TRBV18 and TRBJ1-5; D call uncertain. V was shortened by 4 bases and J by 4 bases, with 11 bases between the two germline ends. Per the germline V gene, CDR1 is KGHSH and CDR2 is LQKENI. The CDR3 has 14 amino acids. The CDR3 sequence is CASSLREANQPQHF. CDR3 coding DNA: TGTGCCAGCTCACTACGTGAAGCTAATCAGCCCCAGCATTTT. Combining the CDR3 with reference TRBV18 and TRBJ1-5 gives the whole variable domain NAGVMQNPRHLVRRRGQEARLRCSPMKGHSHVYWYRQLPEEGLKFMVYLQKENIIDESGMPKERFSAEFPKEGPSILRIQQVVRGDSAAYFCASSLREANQPQHFGDGTRLSIL.

The chain combines TRBV4-3 with TRBJ2-3, with D unresolved. Trimming stripped 1 base from V and 2 bases from J, with 7 bases between. Per the germline V gene, CDR1 is LGHNA and CDR2 is YSLEER. The length of the CDR3 is 14 residues. Written as DNA, the CDR3 is TGCGCCAGCAGCCAAGGGGCCCCCACAGATACGCAGTATTTT. As protein: CASSQGAPTDTQYF.

In DNA, the CDR3 is TGTGCCAGCAGCTTAGTACTATTGACCGGGGAGCTGTTTTTT. Translating gives CASSLVLLTGELFF. This chain connects TRBV7-2 to TRBJ2-2; D is unclear. CDR3 length equals 14 residues. Per germline, CDR1 SGHTA and CDR2 FQGNSA. V lost 1 base and J lost 5, with 8 bases in between.

The V gene is TRBV6-5, the J gene TRBJ1-2; TRBD1 might be the D (6 bases). The germline V gene encodes CDR1 MNHEY and CDR2 SVGAGI. The CDR3 length is 15 residues. V lost 0 bases, J lost 1 base, and 9 bases lay in between. CDR3 residues: CASSYSTGYNYGYTF. CDR3 bases: TGTGCCAGCAGTTACTCAACAGGGTATAACTATGGCTACACCTTC.

The rearrangement uses TRBV25-1 and TRBJ1-4, with D tentatively TRBD1 (6 bases). This CDR3 spans 14 amino acids. Germline CDR1 is MGHDK and CDR2 is SYGVNS. V lost 4 bases to trimming and J lost 8 bases, with 14 bases between them. The CDR3 protein is CASSVRGGNEKLFF. Here the CDR3 DNA reads TGTGCCAGCAGTGTGAGGGGGGGCAACGAAAAACTGTTTTTT.

DNA for the CDR3: TGCGCCAGCAGCCTATGGACTAGCGGGGGGGTTGAGCAGTTCTTC. It is translated as CASSLWTSGGVEQFF. This rearrangement joins TRBV4-3 to TRBJ2-1; 15 bases map to TRBD2. CDR1 LGHNA and CDR2 YSLEER come from the germline V gene. The CDR3 has 15 amino acids. The junction had 4 bases not matched to a gene; V was cut back by 4 bases and J by 9 bases.

This chain joins TRBV5-1 and TRBJ2-5; 7 bases are a match to TRBD2. The CDR3 runs to 13 residues. Germline V lookup: CDR1 SGHRS, CDR2 YFSETQ. The V segment lost 9 bases and the J segment 2 bases; nucleotides outside the gene matches: 7. CDR3 in amino acids: CATRTSAQETQYF. The CDR3 DNA is TGCGCCACCCGAACTAGCGCGCAAGAGACCCAGTACTTC. The variable domain in full, with the rest retrieved from reference TRBV5-1 and TRBJ2-5, is KAGVTQTPRYLIKTRGQQVTLSCSPISGHRSVSWYQQTPGQGLQFLFEYFSETQRNKGNFPGRFSGRQFSNSRSEMNVSTLELGDSALYLCATRTSAQETQYFGPGTRLLVL.

This clone was counted once. The gene calls are TRBV24-1 and TRBJ2-3, with 8 nucleotides matching TRBD2. Looked up from germline, CDR1 is KGHDR and CDR2 is SFDVKD. The CDR3 has 15 residues. V trimming: 5 bases; J trimming: 2 bases; junction bases outside the gene matches: 5. This chain's CDR3 is CATSATSGVTDTQYF. Here the CDR3 DNA reads TGTGCCACCAGTGCAACTAGCGGCGTCACAGATACGCAGTATTTT.

This clone has a single count. This sequence joins TRBV6-5 and TRBJ1-4, with TRBD1 matching 9 bases. Germline V gene sequence: CDR1 MNHEY, CDR2 SVGAGI. The length of the CDR3 is 16 residues. V dropped 2 bases and J dropped 8; count of bases not matched to a gene: 9. CDR3: CASSYQGGTGYEKLFF. CDR3 in DNA: TGTGCCAGCAGTTACCAGGGTGGGACAGGGTACGAAAAACTGTTTTTT.

The gene calls are TRBV5-6 and TRBJ2-7, with 9 bases identical to TRBD2. CDR1 is SGHDT, CDR2 YYEEEE, per germline. There are 14 residues in the CDR3. V lost 1 base and J lost 4; bases outside the gene matches: 3. Here the CDR3 reads CASSLTLAGYEQYF. DNA for the CDR3: TGTGCCAGCAGCTTGACACTAGCGGGTTACGAGCAGTACTTC.